This T cell receptor (beta chain) was sequenced in a study of T cell changes during pregnancy in multiple sclerosis. Using immunoSEQ multiplex PCR, the repertoire was profiled, and TCRdb retains in-frame clones only, with some absent. Of under 70,000 clones listed, 91% are singletons. Specimen: peripheral blood, collected after pregnancy. This clonotype originated in a female donor in good health, enrolled as a control in a pregnancy study.

DNA for the CDR3: TGTGCCAGCTCACCGACCGGCCAGGGTCTAGATGGCTACACCTTC. Protein product: CASSPTGQGLDGYTF. V is TRBV18 and J is TRBJ1-2; D is possibly TRBD1 (5 bases). Germline-derived CDR1 and CDR2 are KGHSH and LQKENI. CDR3 length: 15 residues. V was trimmed by 3 bases and J by 6 bases, leaving 17 bases between them.